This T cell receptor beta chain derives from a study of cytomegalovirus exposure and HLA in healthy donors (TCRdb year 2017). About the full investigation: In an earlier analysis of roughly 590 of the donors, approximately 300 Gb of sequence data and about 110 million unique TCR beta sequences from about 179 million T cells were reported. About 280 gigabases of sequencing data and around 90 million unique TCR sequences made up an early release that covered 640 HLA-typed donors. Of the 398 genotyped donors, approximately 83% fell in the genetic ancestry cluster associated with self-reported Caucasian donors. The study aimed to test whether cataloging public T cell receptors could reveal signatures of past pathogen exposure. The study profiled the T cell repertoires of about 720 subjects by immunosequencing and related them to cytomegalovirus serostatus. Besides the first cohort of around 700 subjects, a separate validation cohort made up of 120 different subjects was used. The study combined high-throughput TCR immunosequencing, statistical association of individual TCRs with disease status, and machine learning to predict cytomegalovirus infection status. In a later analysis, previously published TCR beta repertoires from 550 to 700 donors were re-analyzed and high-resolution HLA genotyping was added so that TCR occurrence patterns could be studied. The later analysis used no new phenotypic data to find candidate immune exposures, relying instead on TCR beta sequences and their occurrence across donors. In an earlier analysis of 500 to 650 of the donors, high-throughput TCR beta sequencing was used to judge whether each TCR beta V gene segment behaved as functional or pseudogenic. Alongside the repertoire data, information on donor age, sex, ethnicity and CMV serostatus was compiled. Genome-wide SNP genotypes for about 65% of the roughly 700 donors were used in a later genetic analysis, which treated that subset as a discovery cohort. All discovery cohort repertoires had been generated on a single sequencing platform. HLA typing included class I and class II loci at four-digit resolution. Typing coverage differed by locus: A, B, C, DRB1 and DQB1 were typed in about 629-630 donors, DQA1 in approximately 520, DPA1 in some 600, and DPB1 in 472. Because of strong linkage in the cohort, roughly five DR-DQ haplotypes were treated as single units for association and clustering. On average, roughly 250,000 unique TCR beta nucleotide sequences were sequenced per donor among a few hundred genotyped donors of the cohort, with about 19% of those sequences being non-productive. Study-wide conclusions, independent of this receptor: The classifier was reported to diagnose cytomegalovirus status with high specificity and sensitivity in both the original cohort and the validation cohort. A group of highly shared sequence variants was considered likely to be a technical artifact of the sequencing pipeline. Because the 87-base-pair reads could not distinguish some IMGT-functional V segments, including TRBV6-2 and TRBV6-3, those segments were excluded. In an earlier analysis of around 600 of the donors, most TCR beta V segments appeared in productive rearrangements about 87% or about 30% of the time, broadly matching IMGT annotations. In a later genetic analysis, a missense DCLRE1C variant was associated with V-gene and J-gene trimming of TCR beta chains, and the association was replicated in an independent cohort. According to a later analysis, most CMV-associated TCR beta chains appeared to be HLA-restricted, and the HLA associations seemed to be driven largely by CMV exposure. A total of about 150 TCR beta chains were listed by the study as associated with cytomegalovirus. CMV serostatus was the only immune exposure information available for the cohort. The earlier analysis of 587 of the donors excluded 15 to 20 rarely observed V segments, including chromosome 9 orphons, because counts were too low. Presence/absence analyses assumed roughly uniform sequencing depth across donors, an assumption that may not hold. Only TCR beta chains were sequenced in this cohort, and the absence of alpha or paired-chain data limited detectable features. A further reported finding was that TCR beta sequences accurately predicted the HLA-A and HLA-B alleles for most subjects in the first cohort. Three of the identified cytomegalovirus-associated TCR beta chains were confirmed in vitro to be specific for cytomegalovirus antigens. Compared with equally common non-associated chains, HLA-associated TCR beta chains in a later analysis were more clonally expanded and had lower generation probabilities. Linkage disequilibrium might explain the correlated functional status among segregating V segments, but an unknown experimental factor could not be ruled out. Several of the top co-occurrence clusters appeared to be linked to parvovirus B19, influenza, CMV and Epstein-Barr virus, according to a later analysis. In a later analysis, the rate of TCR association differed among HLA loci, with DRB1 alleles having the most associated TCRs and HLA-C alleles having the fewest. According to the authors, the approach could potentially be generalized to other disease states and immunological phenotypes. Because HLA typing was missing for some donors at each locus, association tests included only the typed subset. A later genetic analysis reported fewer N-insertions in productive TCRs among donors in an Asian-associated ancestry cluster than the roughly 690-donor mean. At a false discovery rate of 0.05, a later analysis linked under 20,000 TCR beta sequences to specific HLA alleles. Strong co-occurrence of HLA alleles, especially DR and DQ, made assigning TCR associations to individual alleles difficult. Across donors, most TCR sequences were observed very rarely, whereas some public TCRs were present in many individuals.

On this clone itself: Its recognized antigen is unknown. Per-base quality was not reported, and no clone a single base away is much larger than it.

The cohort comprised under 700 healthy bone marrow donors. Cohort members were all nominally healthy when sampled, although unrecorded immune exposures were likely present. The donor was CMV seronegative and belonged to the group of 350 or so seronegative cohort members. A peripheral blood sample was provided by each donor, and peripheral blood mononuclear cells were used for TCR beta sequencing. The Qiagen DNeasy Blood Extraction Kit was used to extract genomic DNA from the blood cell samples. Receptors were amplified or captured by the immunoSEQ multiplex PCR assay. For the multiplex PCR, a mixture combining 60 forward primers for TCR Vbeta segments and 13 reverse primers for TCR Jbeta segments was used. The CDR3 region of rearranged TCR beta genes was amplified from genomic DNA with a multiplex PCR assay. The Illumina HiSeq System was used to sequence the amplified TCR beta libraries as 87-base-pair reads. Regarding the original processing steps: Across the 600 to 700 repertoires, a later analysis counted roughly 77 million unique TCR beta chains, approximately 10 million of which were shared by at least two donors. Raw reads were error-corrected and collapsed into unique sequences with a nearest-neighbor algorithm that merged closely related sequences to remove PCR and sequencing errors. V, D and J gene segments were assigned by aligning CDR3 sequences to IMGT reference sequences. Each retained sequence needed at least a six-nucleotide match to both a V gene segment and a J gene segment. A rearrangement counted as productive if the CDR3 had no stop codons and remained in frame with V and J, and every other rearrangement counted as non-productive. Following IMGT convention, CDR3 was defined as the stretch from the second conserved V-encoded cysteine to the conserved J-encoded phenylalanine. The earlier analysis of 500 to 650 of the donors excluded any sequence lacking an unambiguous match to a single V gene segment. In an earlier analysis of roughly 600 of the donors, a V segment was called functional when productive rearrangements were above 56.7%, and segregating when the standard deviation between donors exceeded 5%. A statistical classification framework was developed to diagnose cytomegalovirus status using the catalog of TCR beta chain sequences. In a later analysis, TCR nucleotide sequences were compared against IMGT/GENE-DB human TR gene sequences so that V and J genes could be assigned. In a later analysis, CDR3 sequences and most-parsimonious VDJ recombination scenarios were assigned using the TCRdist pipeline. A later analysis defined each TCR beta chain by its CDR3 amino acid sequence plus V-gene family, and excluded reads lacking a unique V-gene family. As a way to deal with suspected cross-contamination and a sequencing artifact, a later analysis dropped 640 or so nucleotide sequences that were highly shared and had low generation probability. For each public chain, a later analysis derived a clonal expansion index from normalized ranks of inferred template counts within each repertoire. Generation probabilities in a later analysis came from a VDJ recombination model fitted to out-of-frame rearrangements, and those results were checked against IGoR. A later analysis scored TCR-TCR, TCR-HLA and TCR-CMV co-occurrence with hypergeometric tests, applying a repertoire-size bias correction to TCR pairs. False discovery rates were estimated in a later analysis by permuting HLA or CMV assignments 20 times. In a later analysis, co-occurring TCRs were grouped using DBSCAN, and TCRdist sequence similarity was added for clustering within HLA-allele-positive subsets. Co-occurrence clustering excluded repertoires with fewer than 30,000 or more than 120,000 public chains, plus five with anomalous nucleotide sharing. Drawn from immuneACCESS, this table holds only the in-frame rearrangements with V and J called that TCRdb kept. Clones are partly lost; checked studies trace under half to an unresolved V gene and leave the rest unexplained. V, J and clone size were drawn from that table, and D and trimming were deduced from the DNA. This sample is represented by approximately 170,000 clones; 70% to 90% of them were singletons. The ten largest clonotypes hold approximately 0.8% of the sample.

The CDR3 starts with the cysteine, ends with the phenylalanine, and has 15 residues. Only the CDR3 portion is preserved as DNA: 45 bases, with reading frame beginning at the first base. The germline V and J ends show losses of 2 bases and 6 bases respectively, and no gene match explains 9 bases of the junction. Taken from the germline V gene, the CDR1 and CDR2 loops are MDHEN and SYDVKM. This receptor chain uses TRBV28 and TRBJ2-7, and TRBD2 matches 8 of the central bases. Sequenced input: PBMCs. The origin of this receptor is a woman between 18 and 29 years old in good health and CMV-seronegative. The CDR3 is CASSLLAGSIPEQYF. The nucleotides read TGTGCCAGCAGTTTACTAGCGGGTAGTATCCCCGAGCAGTACTTC.